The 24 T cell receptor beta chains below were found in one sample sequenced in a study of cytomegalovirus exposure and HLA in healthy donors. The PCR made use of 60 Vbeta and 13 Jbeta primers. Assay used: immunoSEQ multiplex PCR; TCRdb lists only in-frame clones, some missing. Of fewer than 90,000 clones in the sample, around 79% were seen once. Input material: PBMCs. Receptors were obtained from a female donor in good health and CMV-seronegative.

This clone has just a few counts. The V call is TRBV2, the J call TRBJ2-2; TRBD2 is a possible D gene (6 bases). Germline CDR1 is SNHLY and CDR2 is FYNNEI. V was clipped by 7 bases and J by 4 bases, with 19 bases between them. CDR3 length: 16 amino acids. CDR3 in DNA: TGTGCCAGCACCCAAGGAGGGGTAGCAGGCACCGGGGAGCTGTTTTTT. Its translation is CASTQGGVAGTGELFF.

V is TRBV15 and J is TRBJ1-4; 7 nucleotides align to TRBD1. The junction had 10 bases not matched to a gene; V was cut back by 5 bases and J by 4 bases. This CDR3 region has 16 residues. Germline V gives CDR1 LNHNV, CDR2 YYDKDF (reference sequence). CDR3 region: CATSPRGGRDNEKLFF. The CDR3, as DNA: TGTGCCACCAGCCCACGAGGGGGCAGGGATAATGAAAAACTGTTTTTT.

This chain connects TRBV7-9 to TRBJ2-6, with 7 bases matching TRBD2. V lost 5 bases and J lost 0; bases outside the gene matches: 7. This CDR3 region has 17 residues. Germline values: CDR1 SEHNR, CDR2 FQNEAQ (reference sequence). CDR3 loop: CASSAPAGDSGANVLTF. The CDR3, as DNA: TGTGCCAGCAGCGCCCCCGCGGGGGACTCTGGGGCCAACGTCCTGACTTTC.

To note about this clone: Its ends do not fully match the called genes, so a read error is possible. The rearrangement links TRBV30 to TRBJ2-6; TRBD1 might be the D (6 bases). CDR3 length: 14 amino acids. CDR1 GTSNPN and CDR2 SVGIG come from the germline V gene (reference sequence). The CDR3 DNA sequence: TGTGCCTGGAGTACAGGGTCTGGGGCCAACGTCCTGCCTTTC. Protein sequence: CAWSTGSGANVLPF. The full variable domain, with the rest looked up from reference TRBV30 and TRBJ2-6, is SQTIHQWPATLVQPVGSPLSLECTVEGTSNPNLYWYRQAAGRGLQLLFYSVGIGQISSEVPQNLSASRPQDRQFILSSKKLLLSDSGFYLCAWSTGSGANVLPFGAGSRLTVL.

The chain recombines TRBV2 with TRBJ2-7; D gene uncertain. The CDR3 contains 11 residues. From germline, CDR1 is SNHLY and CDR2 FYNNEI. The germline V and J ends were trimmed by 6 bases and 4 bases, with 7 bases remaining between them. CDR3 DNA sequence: TGTGCCAGCAGCCCTAAATACGAGCAGTACTTC. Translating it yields CASSPKYEQYF.

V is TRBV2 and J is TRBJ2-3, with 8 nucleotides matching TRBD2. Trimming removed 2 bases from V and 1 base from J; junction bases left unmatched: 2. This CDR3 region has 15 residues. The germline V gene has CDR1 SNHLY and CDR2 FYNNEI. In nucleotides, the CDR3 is TGTGCCAGCAGTGAACTAGCGGGTGGCACAGATACGCAGTATTTT. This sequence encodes CASSELAGGTDTQYF. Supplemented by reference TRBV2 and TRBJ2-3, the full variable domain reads EPEVTQTPSHQVTQMGQEVILRCVPISNHLYFYWYRQILGQKVEFLVSFYNNEISEKSEIFDDQFSVERPDGSNFTLKIRSTKLEDSAMYFCASSELAGGTDTQYFGPGTRLTVL.

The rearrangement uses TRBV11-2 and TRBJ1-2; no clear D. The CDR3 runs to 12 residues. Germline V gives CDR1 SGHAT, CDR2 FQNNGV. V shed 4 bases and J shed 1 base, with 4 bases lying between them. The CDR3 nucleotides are TGTGCCAGCAGCTCTTTTAACTATGGCTACACCTTC. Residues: CASSSFNYGYTF.

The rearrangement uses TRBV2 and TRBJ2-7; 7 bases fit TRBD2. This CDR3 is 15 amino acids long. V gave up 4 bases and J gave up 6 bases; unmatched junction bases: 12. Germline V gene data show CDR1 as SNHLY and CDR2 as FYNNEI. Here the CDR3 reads CASSGGVRGGFEQYF. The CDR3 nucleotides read TGTGCCAGCAGTGGAGGGGTTCGGGGAGGGTTCGAGCAGTACTTC.

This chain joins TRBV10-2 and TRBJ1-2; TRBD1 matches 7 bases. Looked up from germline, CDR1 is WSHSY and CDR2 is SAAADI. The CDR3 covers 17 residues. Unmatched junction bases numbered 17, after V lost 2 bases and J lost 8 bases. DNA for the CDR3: TGCGCCAGCAGTGAGGGGATTACAGGGGTGGGGGCTCGAGGCTACACCTTC. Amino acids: CASSEGITGVGARGYTF.

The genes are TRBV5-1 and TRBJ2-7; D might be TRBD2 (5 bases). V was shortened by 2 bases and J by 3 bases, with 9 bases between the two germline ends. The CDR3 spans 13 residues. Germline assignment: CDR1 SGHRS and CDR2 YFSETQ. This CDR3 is CASSLTGFYEQYF. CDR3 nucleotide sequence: TGCGCCAGCAGCTTAACGGGATTCTACGAGCAGTACTTC.

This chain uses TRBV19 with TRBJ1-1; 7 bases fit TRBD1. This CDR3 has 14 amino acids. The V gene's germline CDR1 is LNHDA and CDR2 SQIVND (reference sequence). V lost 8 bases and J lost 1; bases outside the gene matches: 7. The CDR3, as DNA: TGTGCCAGTTACACCGGGACAGCGAACACTGAAGCTTTCTTT. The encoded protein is CASYTGTANTEAFF.

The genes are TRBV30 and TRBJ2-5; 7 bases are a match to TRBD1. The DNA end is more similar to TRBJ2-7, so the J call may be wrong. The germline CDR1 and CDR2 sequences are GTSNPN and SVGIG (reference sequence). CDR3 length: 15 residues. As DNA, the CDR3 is TGTGCCTGGAGCCGTAAAACAGGGGCCTCCTACGAGCAGTACTTC. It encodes CAWSRKTGASYEQYF.

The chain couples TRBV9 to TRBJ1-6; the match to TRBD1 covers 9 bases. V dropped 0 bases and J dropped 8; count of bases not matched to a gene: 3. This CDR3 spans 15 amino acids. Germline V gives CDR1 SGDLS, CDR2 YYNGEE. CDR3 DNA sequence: TGTGCCAGCAGCGTAGAGGGACAGGGTTATTCACCCCTCCACTTT. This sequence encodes CASSVEGQGYSPLHF.

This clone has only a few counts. Here the CDR3 DNA reads TGCGCCAGCAGCGGCCGACAGACAAATAATGAAAAACTGTTTTTT. It is translated as CASSGRQTNNEKLFF. The V and J genes are TRBV4-1 and TRBJ1-4; tentative D call: TRBD1 (5 bases). The V end lost 5 bases, the J end lost 4 bases, and 14 bases lay between the germline ends. This CDR3 comprises 15 residues. Germline V gene data show CDR1 as MGHRA and CDR2 as YSYEKL.

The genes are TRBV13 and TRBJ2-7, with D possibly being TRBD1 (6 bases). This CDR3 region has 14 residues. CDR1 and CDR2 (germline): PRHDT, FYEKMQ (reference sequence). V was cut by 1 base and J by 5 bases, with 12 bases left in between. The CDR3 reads CASSLEGAGDEQYF. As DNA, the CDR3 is TGTGCCAGCAGCTTAGAAGGGGCAGGGGACGAGCAGTACTTC.

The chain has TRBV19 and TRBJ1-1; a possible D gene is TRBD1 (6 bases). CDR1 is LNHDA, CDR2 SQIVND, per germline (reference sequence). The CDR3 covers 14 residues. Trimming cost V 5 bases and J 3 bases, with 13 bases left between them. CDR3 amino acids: CASSSPNRDTEAFF. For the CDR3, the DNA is TGTGCCAGTAGTTCCCCGAACAGGGACACTGAAGCTTTCTTT.

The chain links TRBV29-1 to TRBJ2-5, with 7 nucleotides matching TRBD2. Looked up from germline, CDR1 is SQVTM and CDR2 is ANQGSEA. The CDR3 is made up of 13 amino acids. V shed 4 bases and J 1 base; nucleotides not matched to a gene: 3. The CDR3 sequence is CSVAGGGQETQYF. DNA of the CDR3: TGCAGCGTTGCGGGCGGGGGCCAAGAGACCCAGTACTTC.

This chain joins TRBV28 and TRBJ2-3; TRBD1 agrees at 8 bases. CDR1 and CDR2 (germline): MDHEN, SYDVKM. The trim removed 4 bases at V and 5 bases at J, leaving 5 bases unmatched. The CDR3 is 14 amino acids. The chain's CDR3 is CASSYQGARDTQYF. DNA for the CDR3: TGTGCCAGCAGTTACCAGGGGGCAAGAGATACGCAGTATTTT.

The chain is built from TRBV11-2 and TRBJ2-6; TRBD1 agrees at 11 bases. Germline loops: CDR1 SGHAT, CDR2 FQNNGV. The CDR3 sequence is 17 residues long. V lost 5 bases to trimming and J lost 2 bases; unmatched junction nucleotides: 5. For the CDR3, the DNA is TGTGCCAGCAGCCGGACAGGGGGCATGGCTGGGGCCAACGTCCTGACTTTC. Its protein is CASSRTGGMAGANVLTF.

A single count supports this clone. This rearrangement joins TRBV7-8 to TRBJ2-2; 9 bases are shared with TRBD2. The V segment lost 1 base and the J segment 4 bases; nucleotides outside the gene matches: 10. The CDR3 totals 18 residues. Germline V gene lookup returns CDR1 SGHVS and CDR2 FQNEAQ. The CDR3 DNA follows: TGTGCCAGCAGCTTAGTTGGGTCAGCGGGAGGCCGCACCGGGGAGCTGTTTTTT. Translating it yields CASSLVGSAGGRTGELFF.

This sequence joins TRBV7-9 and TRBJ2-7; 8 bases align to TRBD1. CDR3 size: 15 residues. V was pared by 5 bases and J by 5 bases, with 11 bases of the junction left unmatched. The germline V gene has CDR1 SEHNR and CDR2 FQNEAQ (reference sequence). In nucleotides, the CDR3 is TGTGCCAGCAGCCCCCGGACAGGGATGAAGAACGAGCAGTACTTC. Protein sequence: CASSPRTGMKNEQYF.

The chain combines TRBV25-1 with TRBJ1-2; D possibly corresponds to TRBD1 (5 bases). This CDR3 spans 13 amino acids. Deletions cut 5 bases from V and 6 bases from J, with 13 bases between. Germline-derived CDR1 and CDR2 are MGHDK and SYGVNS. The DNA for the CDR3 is TGTGCCAGCAGTTCCGGGACTACTCATGGCTACACCTTC. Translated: CASSSGTTHGYTF.

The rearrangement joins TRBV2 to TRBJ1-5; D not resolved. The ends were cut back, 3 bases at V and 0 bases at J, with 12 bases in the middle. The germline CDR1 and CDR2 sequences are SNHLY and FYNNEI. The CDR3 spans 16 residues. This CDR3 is CASSDEALISNQPQHF. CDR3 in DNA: TGTGCCAGCAGTGACGAGGCATTGATTAGCAATCAGCCCCAGCATTTT.

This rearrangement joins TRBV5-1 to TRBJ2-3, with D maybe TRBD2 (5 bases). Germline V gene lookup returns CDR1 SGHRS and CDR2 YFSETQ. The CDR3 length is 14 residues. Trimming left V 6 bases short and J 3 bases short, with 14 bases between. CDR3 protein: CASKAESITDTQYF. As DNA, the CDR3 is TGCGCCAGCAAAGCGGAGAGTATTACAGATACGCAGTATTTT.